The 19 T cell receptor beta chains reported below all come from one sample, sequenced in a study of blood T cell repertoires in COVID-19. The repertoire was sequenced with immunoSEQ multiplex PCR; TCRdb's copy has only in-frame clones and lacks some. The table has a few hundred thousand clones, 82% seen once. Sequenced: peripheral blood. Receptors were obtained from a woman between 18 and 29 years old with acute or convalescent COVID-19.

The chain combines TRBV12-5 with TRBJ1-1, with TRBD1 identical over 9 bases. V lost 5 bases to trimming and J lost 1 base; unmatched junction nucleotides: 5. Germline-derived CDR1 and CDR2 are LGHNT and FRNRAP. The CDR3 spans 15 residues. The CDR3, as DNA: TGTGCTAGTGGTCCCGGACAGGGGAAGAACACTGAAGCTTTCTTT. As protein: CASGPGQGKNTEAFF. Looking up the rest from reference TRBV12-5 and TRBJ1-1 gives the full variable domain: DARVTQTPRHKVTEMGQEVTMRCQPILGHNTVFWYRQTMMQGLELLAYFRNRAPLDDSGMPKDRFSAEMPDATLATLKIQPSEPRDSAVYFCASGPGQGKNTEAFFGQGTRLTVV.

The rearrangement links TRBV28 to TRBJ1-5, with a tentative D call TRBD1 (5 bases). There are 16 residues in the CDR3. Trimming took off 3 bases at V and 0 bases at J, with 12 bases between the two ends. Germline V gene sequence: CDR1 MDHEN, CDR2 SYDVKM. CDR3 loop: CASSFGPRDSNQPQHF. CDR3 DNA: TGTGCCAGCAGTTTTGGCCCCAGGGATAGCAATCAGCCCCAGCATTTT.

This clone was seen a handful of times. The chain carries TRBV30 and TRBJ1-1; D is ambiguous. The V gene lost 4 bases and the J gene lost 4 bases, with 16 bases spanning the gap. The CDR3 is 14 amino acids. Germline CDR1 GTSNPN, CDR2 SVGIG (reference sequence). The CDR3 coding sequence is TGTGCCTGGAAGAAGACACACCTGGGCACTGAAGCTTTCTTT. This gives the protein CAWKKTHLGTEAFF.

The V call is TRBV5-5, the J call TRBJ2-1, with 9 bases aligning to TRBD2. CDR1 is SGHKS, CDR2 YYEKEE, per germline (reference sequence). The CDR3 has 17 residues. The trim removed 5 bases at V and 8 bases at J, leaving 17 bases unmatched. The CDR3 nucleotides are TGTGCCAGCAGGGCGAGGGCTAGTAGCGGGAGTTTGGATGAGCAGTTCTTC. Translation gives CASRARASSGSLDEQFF.

This chain links TRBV11-2 with TRBJ1-2; possibly TRBD1 for D (5 bases). Trimming took off 0 bases at V and 4 bases at J, with 12 bases between the two ends. CDR3 length: 15 residues. Germline V lookup: CDR1 SGHAT, CDR2 FQNNGV. The CDR3 bases are TGTGCCAGCAGCTTAGATCGGGGGAGTACCTATGGCTACACCTTC. It yields the protein CASSLDRGSTYGYTF.

This sequence joins TRBV5-1 and TRBJ2-4, with D tentatively TRBD1 (6 bases). This CDR3 contains 19 residues. CDR1 and CDR2 from the germline V gene are SGHRS and YFSETQ. V was pared by 4 bases and J by 2 bases, with 25 bases between. CDR3 amino acids: CASSPLGTWGRATKNIQYF. The CDR3 DNA reads TGCGCCAGCAGCCCCTTGGGGACCTGGGGGCGGGCAACCAAAAACATTCAGTACTTC.

The V and J genes are TRBV5-4 and TRBJ2-1, with D possibly matching TRBD1 (5 bases). The length of the CDR3 is 15 residues. Between the trimmed V and J ends, which lost 0 bases and 8 bases, there was a span of 15 bases. The germline V gene has CDR1 SGHNT and CDR2 YYREEE (reference sequence). The CDR3 here is CASSLEDLRGDEQFF. The CDR3, as DNA: TGTGCCAGCAGCTTGGAGGACCTAAGGGGTGATGAGCAGTTCTTC.

The chain uses TRBV30 and TRBJ2-7; the match to TRBD2 covers 9 bases. This CDR3 has 14 amino acids. CDR1 is GTSNPN, CDR2 SVGIG, per germline (reference sequence). Unmatched junction bases numbered 9, after V lost 5 bases and J lost 4 bases. The CDR3 loop reads CAWQTSGVSYEQYF. DNA of the CDR3: TGTGCCTGGCAGACTAGCGGTGTTTCGTACGAGCAGTACTTC.

This clone turned up a few times. The chain has TRBV4-3 and TRBJ2-1; 7 bases agree with TRBD1. The CDR3 sequence is 16 residues long. The germline CDR1 and CDR2 sequences are LGHNA and YSLEER. The ends lost 3 bases at V and 2 bases at J; junction bases unmatched: 7. CDR3 in DNA: TGCGCCAGCAGCCATACAACGGGACAGCCCTACAATGAGCAGTTCTTC. It specifies CASSHTTGQPYNEQFF.

The chain recombines TRBV19 with TRBJ1-4, with a possible D match to TRBD1 (6 bases). There are 14 residues in the CDR3. V dropped 0 bases and J dropped 8 bases, with 10 bases sitting between them. Germline V gene sequence: CDR1 LNHDA, CDR2 SQIVND (reference sequence). The CDR3 is CASSIDPDREKLFF. Written as DNA, the CDR3 is TGTGCCAGTAGTATAGATCCGGACAGAGAAAAACTGTTTTTT.

J is TRBJ2-3 and V is TRBV19, with D possibly matching TRBD2 (6 bases). Trimming pared 3 bases from V and 0 bases from J, leaving 16 bases between. From germline, CDR1 is LNHDA and CDR2 SQIVND (reference sequence). This CDR3 region has 17 residues. The CDR3 nucleotides read TGTGCCAGTAGTATTCCCAACCGCGGGGCTAGCACAGATACGCAGTATTTT. This translates into CASSIPNRGASTDTQYF.

The gene calls are TRBV5-8 and TRBJ2-7; 9 nucleotides agree with TRBD1. Germline-derived CDR1 and CDR2 are SGHTS and YDEGEE. This CDR3 region has 14 residues. The J segment lost 3 bases and the V segment lost 4 bases, leaving 5 bases of the junction unmatched. CDR3 bases: TGTGCCAGCAGCCCGACAGGGGGTGACTACGAGCAGTACTTC. Protein sequence: CASSPTGGDYEQYF. Full variable domain (rest looked up from reference TRBV5-8 and TRBJ2-7): EAGVTQSPTHLIKTRGQQATLRCSPISGHTSVYWYQQALGLGLQFLLWYDEGEERNRGNFPPRFSGRQFPNYSSELNVNALELEDSALYLCASSPTGGDYEQYFGPGTRLTVT.

The chain is built from TRBV19 and TRBJ2-5; 11 nucleotides line up with TRBD2. The CDR3 contains 17 residues. Germline trimming cut 6 bases from V and 4 bases from J; bases unmatched to any gene: 13. Germline-derived CDR1 and CDR2 are LNHDA and SQIVND (reference sequence). The CDR3 reads CASRPSGRWARGETQYF. CDR3 nucleotides: TGTGCCAGTAGGCCTAGCGGGAGGTGGGCGCGAGGAGAGACCCAGTACTTC.

The J gene is TRBJ2-1, the V gene TRBV5-3, with 12 positions matching TRBD2. TRBV5-3 falls under the ORF class, with uncertain function. V dropped 4 bases and J dropped 8; count of bases not matched to a gene: 16. This CDR3 is built from 18 residues. CDR3 protein: CARSRGDLAGGPRDEQFF. The DNA of the CDR3 is TGTGCCAGAAGCCGGGGGGATCTAGCGGGAGGGCCGCGCGATGAGCAGTTCTTC.

This chain uses TRBV5-1 with TRBJ2-7, with TRBD1 matching 7 bases. Looked up from germline, CDR1 is SGHRS and CDR2 is YFSETQ. The V gene end was trimmed by 3 bases and the J gene end by 6 bases; junction bases not matched to a gene: 9. The CDR3 is made up of 14 amino acids. The DNA of the CDR3 is TGCGCCAGCAGCTCCAACCGACAGGGTCCCGAGCAGTACTTC. It is translated as CASSSNRQGPEQYF.

The chain recombines TRBV30 with TRBJ1-5, with TRBD1 as a possible D gene (6 bases). This CDR3 contains 17 residues. The germline V and J ends were trimmed by 0 bases and 2 bases, with 17 bases remaining between them. CDR1 is GTSNPN and CDR2 is SVGIG in the germline V gene (reference sequence). As DNA, the CDR3 is TGTGCCTGGAGTGTATCTCGCGTTCCAGGGGGCAATCAGCCCCAGCATTTT. Its translation: CAWSVSRVPGGNQPQHF.

V usage is TRBV27 and J usage is TRBJ2-3, with D perhaps matching TRBD2 (6 bases). Trimming cost V 8 bases and J 0 bases, with 18 bases left between them. CDR1 is MNHEY and CDR2 is SMNVEV in the germline V gene (reference sequence). The CDR3 consists of 16 residues. CDR3 in amino acids: CASRSLGGGSTDTQYF. The CDR3 nucleotides read TGTGCCAGCCGATCCTTGGGGGGTGGAAGCACAGATACGCAGTATTTT.

This clone was counted ten times or more. J is TRBJ1-1 and V is TRBV7-2, with D possibly being TRBD1 (5 bases). Germline CDR1 reads SGHTA; CDR2 reads FQGNSA. The CDR3 has 12 residues. The V gene lost 5 bases and the J gene lost 6 bases, with 10 bases spanning the gap. The CDR3, as DNA: TGTGCCAGCAGCACCAGGGTGGCTGAAGCTTTCTTT. Translating gives CASSTRVAEAFF.

The rearrangement joins TRBV5-1 to TRBJ1-5, with D possibly matching TRBD1 (6 bases). The CDR3 totals 14 residues. Per germline, CDR1 SGHRS and CDR2 YFSETQ. V gave up 1 base and J gave up 5 bases, with 10 bases separating them. The CDR3 protein is CASSLSGADQPQHF. Written as DNA, the CDR3 is TGCGCCAGCAGCTTGTCAGGGGCAGATCAGCCCCAGCATTTT.